The 25 T cell receptor beta chains listed next were all sequenced from one sample in a study of blood T cell repertoires in COVID-19. TCRdb's table, derived via immunoSEQ multiplex PCR, lists solely in-frame clones and lacks some. The sample carries about 280,000 clones, roughly 80% recorded once. The sample comprised PBMCs or T cells enriched from blood (not recorded which). Receptors were obtained from a man aged 40-49 years who had been exposed to COVID-19.

The rearrangement joins TRBV29-1 to TRBJ1-1, with 7 bases matching TRBD1. The V segment lost 5 bases and the J segment 1 base; nucleotides outside the gene matches: 4. Germline V gene lookup returns CDR1 SQVTM and CDR2 ANQGSEA. The CDR3 spans 13 residues. For the CDR3, the DNA is TGCAGCGTTTCGAACAGGGGGAACACTGAAGCTTTCTTT. Protein sequence: CSVSNRGNTEAFF.

The genes are TRBV30 and TRBJ2-1; TRBD2 agrees at 13 bases. CDR3 length: 17 residues. Germline CDR1 reads GTSNPN; CDR2 reads SVGIG (reference sequence). V gave up 5 bases and J gave up 5 bases; unmatched junction bases: 12. The CDR3 sequence is CAWQRRTSGSFDNEQFF. The CDR3 DNA sequence: TGTGCCTGGCAGCGGAGGACTAGCGGGAGTTTCGACAATGAGCAGTTCTTC. The full variable domain, with the rest looked up from reference TRBV30 and TRBJ2-1, is SQTIHQWPATLVQPVGSPLSLECTVEGTSNPNLYWYRQAAGRGLQLLFYSVGIGQISSEVPQNLSASRPQDRQFILSSKKLLLSDSGFYLCAWQRRTSGSFDNEQFFGPGTRLTVL.

The DNA for the CDR3 is TGCGCCAGCAGCACACCTAGCGGGAGCAACGAGCAGTACTTC. Its protein is CASSTPSGSNEQYF. The J gene is TRBJ2-7, the V gene TRBV5-1; 10 positions agree with TRBD2. The V and J ends lost 4 bases and 5 bases, in that order; junction bases with no gene match: 6. The CDR3 extends over 14 amino acids. Germline CDR1 is SGHRS and CDR2 is YFSETQ.

This clone occurred a few times. This chain joins TRBV14 and TRBJ1-2, with D perhaps matching TRBD1 (5 bases). This CDR3 region has 15 residues. Germline V gene data show CDR1 as SGHDN and CDR2 as FVKESK. The V and J ends lost 2 bases and 2 bases respectively, with 12 bases between them. CDR3 sequence reads: CASSQNYGGNYGYTF. CDR3 DNA: TGTGCCAGCAGCCAAAATTACGGGGGGAACTATGGCTACACCTTC.

A few counts support this clone. Additional DNA sequences in this sample encode the identical CDR3. The rearrangement uses TRBV6-5 and TRBJ1-1; D might be TRBD1 (5 bases). CDR3 length: 13 amino acids. Germline V gene sequence: CDR1 MNHEY, CDR2 SVGAGI. V was cut by 0 bases and J by 5 bases, with 7 bases left in between. The CDR3 is CASSYSRGTEAFF. The CDR3 DNA reads as TGTGCCAGCAGTTACTCCCGGGGGACTGAAGCTTTCTTT.

The chain carries TRBV9 and TRBJ2-1, with a weak D call TRBD2 (5 bases). The germline CDR1 and CDR2 sequences are SGDLS and YYNGEE. The germline V and J ends were trimmed by 3 bases and 6 bases, with 10 bases remaining between them. This CDR3 is 13 amino acids long. CDR3 in amino acids: CASSAGLINEQFF. The CDR3 DNA follows: TGTGCCAGCAGCGCCGGACTCATCAATGAGCAGTTCTTC.

The chain employs TRBV24-1 and TRBJ1-2, with D uncertain. The V end was cut by 2 bases, the J end by 6 bases, with 12 bases between. Germline values: CDR1 KGHDR, CDR2 SFDVKD. This CDR3 is built from 14 residues. The CDR3 DNA reads TGTGCCACCAGTGATTCCCCCGGGTTTAATGGCTACACCTTC. Protein sequence: CATSDSPGFNGYTF.

This clone was picked up a small number of times. The chain employs TRBV19 and TRBJ1-2, with 12 bases matching TRBD1. The germline V gene encodes CDR1 LNHDA and CDR2 SQIVND (reference sequence). The V gene end was trimmed by 6 bases and the J gene end by 4 bases; junction bases not matched to a gene: 15. The CDR3 is made up of 18 amino acids. In nucleotides, the CDR3 is TGTGCCAGTAGCGCCCTCCGGGACAGGGGGCGCTTTGGCTATGGCTACACCTTC. It codes for CASSALRDRGRFGYGYTF.

This rearrangement joins TRBV21-1 to TRBJ2-7; the table gives TRBD2 as D, unverified against the DNA. TRBV21-1 is recorded as a pseudogene. This CDR3 comprises 15 residues. CDR3 sequence (DNA): TGTGCCAGCAGCGCCCTAGCGGGAGACTGGGACGAGCAGTACTTC. It translates to CASSALAGDWDEQYF.

The V and J genes are TRBV5-6 and TRBJ2-7; no firm D call. This CDR3 has 14 residues. V dropped 0 bases and J dropped 3 bases, with 10 bases sitting between them. CDR1 and CDR2 (germline): SGHDT, YYEEEE. CDR3 in amino acids: CASSLGLLRYEQYF. CDR3 DNA: TGTGCCAGCAGCTTGGGACTGCTTCGCTACGAGCAGTACTTC.

This chain connects TRBV7-9 to TRBJ1-2; a weak D match, TRBD1 (6 bases). This CDR3 is 13 amino acids long. V lost 10 bases and J 6 bases, leaving 18 bases between the germline ends. Looked up from germline, CDR1 is SEHNR and CDR2 is FQNEAQ (reference sequence). The CDR3 sequence is CATKPDSDDGYTF. The CDR3 bases are TGTGCCACAAAGCCGGACAGTGATGATGGCTACACCTTC.

The genes are TRBV30 and TRBJ2-7, with 10 bases matching TRBD1. This CDR3 is 15 amino acids long. Germline V gene data show CDR1 as GTSNPN and CDR2 as SVGIG (reference sequence). V was pared by 1 base and J by 5 bases, with 8 bases of the junction left unmatched. The CDR3 sequence is CAWSGSGQGSHEQYF. The CDR3, as DNA: TGTGCCTGGAGTGGGTCGGGACAGGGGTCTCACGAGCAGTACTTC. The full variable domain, its missing parts supplied by reference TRBV30 and TRBJ2-7, is SQTIHQWPATLVQPVGSPLSLECTVEGTSNPNLYWYRQAAGRGLQLLFYSVGIGQISSEVPQNLSASRPQDRQFILSSKKLLLSDSGFYLCAWSGSGQGSHEQYFGPGTRLTVT.

This rearrangement joins TRBV7-9 to TRBJ2-4, with D possibly matching TRBD1 (5 bases). Trimming removed 4 bases from V and 2 bases from J, with 15 bases in between. Germline-derived CDR1 and CDR2 are SEHNR and FQNEAQ (reference sequence). CDR3 size: 16 residues. This CDR3 reads CASSSTGLLTKNIQYF. The CDR3 DNA sequence: TGTGCCAGCAGCTCAACAGGCTTGTTAACCAAAAACATTCAGTACTTC.

This chain connects TRBV10-3 to TRBJ2-1; 8 bases agree with TRBD1. Unmatched junction bases numbered 7, after V lost 6 bases and J lost 6 bases. Germline V gene data show CDR1 as ENHRY and CDR2 as SYGVKD. This CDR3 contains 14 residues. The CDR3: CAIRETGTGNEQFF. The CDR3 DNA follows: TGTGCCATCAGAGAAACCGGGACAGGCAATGAGCAGTTCTTC.

At least ten counts were recorded for this clone. The chain uses TRBV6-1 and TRBJ1-2, with D possibly being TRBD1 (6 bases). Looked up from germline, CDR1 is MNHNS and CDR2 is SASEGT. V lost 2 bases and J lost 4, with 14 bases in between. CDR3 length: 15 residues. The chain's CDR3 is CASSEMTGALYGYTF. The CDR3 DNA reads TGTGCCAGCAGTGAAATGACAGGTGCGCTCTATGGCTACACCTTC.

The chain links TRBV30 to TRBJ2-5; the match to TRBD2 covers 8 bases. V trimming: 4 bases; J trimming: 7 bases; junction bases outside the gene matches: 11. CDR1 is GTSNPN, CDR2 SVGIG, per germline (reference sequence). The CDR3 is made up of 14 amino acids. The CDR3 DNA follows: TGTGCCTGGACAAGAAGCGGGAGTCTTGGGACCCAGTACTTC. This sequence encodes CAWTRSGSLGTQYF.

Here the CDR3 reads CAWAHTGGASGYTF. In DNA form, the CDR3 reads TGTGCCTGGGCACATACAGGGGGCGCGAGTGGCTACACCTTC. The J gene is TRBJ1-2, the V gene TRBV30; 9 bases align to TRBD1. Trimming at V came to 5 bases and at J to 7 bases, leaving 11 bases not matched to a gene. The CDR3 length is 14 residues. Germline CDR1 GTSNPN, CDR2 SVGIG (reference sequence).

This clone occurred a few times. The rearrangement joins TRBV4-1 to TRBJ2-1; D perhaps matches TRBD2 (6 bases). Germline values: CDR1 MGHRA, CDR2 YSYEKL. The CDR3 length is 15 residues. V lost 2 bases, J lost 2 bases, and 10 bases lay in between. CDR3 sequence reads: CASSQTSLPYNEQFF. The CDR3 coding sequence is TGCGCCAGCAGCCAAACTAGCTTGCCCTACAATGAGCAGTTCTTC.

V and J are TRBV24-1 and TRBJ2-5; D perhaps matches TRBD2 (6 bases). This CDR3 contains 14 residues. Between the trimmed V and J ends, which lost 11 bases and 2 bases, there was a span of 17 bases. The germline gives CDR1 KGHDR, CDR2 SFDVKD. The CDR3, as DNA: TGTGCCATCTACATAACGGGAGAGCAAGAGACCCAGTACTTC. Its protein is CAIYITGEQETQYF.

This clone came up a few times. The gene calls are TRBV2 and TRBJ2-6, with D perhaps TRBD2 (6 bases). Germline V gene lookup returns CDR1 SNHLY and CDR2 FYNNEI. Trimming took 8 bases from V and 4 from J, leaving 12 bases between them. The CDR3 is 14 residues long. CDR3 amino acids: CASAGQTGANVLTF. The CDR3 DNA reads TGTGCCAGCGCGGGGCAGACCGGGGCCAACGTCCTGACTTTC.

The genes are TRBV2 and TRBJ2-1; D is perhaps TRBD2 (6 bases). Germline V lookup: CDR1 SNHLY, CDR2 FYNNEI. The CDR3 covers 14 residues. V dropped 8 bases and J dropped 7 bases, with 18 bases sitting between them. The CDR3: CASFRRREVNEQFF. The CDR3 coding sequence is TGTGCCAGCTTCCGGAGGAGGGAGGTAAATGAGCAGTTCTTC.

The chain couples TRBV2 to TRBJ2-5; weak D call: TRBD2 (5 bases). The CDR3 extends over 13 amino acids. Trimming removed 3 bases at V and 3 bases at J, with 8 bases between. CDR1 SNHLY and CDR2 FYNNEI come from the germline V gene. CDR3 residues: CASSEDLKETQYF. CDR3 bases: TGTGCCAGCAGTGAGGACTTAAAAGAGACCCAGTACTTC.

The chain employs TRBV2 and TRBJ2-7; 7 positions agree with TRBD2. This CDR3 has 14 residues. V shed 5 bases and J 0 bases; nucleotides not matched to a gene: 4. Germline V lookup: CDR1 SNHLY, CDR2 FYNNEI. This CDR3 is CASSPRGSSYEQYF. In nucleotides, the CDR3 is TGTGCCAGCAGTCCGCGCGGGAGCTCCTACGAGCAGTACTTC.

This clone was detected once. The chain combines TRBV12-3 or TRBV12-4 with TRBJ1-4, with D unresolved. The V gene lost 6 bases and the J gene lost 8 bases, with 13 bases spanning the gap. The CDR3 is 13 residues long. The DNA of the CDR3 is TGTGCCAGCAGCAAATGGGGAGGGGAAAAACTGTTTTTT. It encodes CASSKWGGEKLFF.

V is TRBV10-1 and J is TRBJ1-4; D gene uncertain. Germline-derived CDR1 and CDR2 are WNHNN and SYGVQD (reference sequence). The CDR3 extends over 13 amino acids. Between the trimmed V and J ends, which lost 4 bases and 3 bases, there was a span of 6 bases. CDR3 protein: CASSVAPNEKLFF. CDR3 bases: TGCGCCAGCAGTGTGGCACCTAATGAAAAACTGTTTTTT.